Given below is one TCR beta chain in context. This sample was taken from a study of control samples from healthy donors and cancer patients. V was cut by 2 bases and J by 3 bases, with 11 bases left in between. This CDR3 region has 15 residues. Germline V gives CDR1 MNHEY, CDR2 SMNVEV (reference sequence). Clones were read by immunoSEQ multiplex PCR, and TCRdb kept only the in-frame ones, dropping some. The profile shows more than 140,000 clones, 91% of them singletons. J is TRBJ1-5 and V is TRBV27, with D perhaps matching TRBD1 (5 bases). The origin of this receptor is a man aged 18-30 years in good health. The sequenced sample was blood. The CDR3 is CASSLTREVNQPQHF. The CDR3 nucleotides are TGTGCCAGCAGTTTAACCAGGGAGGTCAATCAGCCCCAGCATTTT.